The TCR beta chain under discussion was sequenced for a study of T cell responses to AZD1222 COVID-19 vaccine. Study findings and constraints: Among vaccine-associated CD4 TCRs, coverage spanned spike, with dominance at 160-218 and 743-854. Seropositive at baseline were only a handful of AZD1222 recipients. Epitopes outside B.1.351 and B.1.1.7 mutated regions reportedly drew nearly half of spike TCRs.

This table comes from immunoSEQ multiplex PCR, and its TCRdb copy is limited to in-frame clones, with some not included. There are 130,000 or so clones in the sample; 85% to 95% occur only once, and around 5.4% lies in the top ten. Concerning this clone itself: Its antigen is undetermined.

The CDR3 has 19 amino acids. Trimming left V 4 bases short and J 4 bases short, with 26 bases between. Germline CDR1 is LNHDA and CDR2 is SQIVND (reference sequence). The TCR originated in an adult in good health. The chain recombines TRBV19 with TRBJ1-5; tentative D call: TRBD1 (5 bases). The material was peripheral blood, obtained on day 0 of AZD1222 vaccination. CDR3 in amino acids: CASSKLEGFVAVMNQPQHF. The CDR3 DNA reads TGTGCCAGTAGTAAATTAGAGGGGTTCGTGGCGGTGATGAATCAGCCCCAGCATTTT.